This TCR beta chain is drawn from a study of blood T cell repertoires in COVID-19. Looking at the study overall: The United States, Italy and Spain supplied acute and convalescent COVID-19 samples.

Clones were read by immunoSEQ multiplex PCR, and TCRdb kept only the in-frame ones, dropping some. This sample has around 200,000 clones, with around 85% found just once. Two negative PCRs, clearance, or symptom resolution had been documented for recovered Cohort 3 donors. The sequenced sample consisted of PBMCs or T cells enriched from blood (not recorded which). This clonotype was obtained from a woman under 40 who had recovered from COVID-19.

The CDR3 DNA reads TGTGCCAGCGGACTAACCTACGAGCAGTACTTC. This encodes CASGLTYEQYF. The rearrangement joins TRBV12-3 or TRBV12-4 to TRBJ2-7; D may be TRBD2 (6 bases). This CDR3 has 11 residues. V gave up 8 bases and J gave up 2 bases, with 7 bases separating them.